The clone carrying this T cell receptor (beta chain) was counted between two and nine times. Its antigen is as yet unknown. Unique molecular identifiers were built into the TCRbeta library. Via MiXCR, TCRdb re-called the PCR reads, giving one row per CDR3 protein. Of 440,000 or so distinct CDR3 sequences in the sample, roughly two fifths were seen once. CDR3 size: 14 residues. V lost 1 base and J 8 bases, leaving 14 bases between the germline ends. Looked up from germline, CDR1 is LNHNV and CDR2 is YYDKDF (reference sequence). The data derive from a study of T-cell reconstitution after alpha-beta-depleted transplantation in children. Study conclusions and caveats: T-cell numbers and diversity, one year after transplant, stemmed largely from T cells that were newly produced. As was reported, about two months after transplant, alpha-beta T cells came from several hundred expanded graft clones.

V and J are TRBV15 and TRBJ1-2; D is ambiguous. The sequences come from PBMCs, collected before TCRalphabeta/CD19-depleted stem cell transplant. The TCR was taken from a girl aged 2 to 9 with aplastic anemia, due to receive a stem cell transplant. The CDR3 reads CATSRGGDDVGYTF. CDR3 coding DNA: TGTGCCACCAGCAGAGGGGGAGACGATGTGGGCTACACCTTC.